The present T cell receptor beta chain was sequenced within a study of blood T cell repertoires in COVID-19. As for the study in general: Samples taken during acute and convalescent COVID-19 were collected in the United States, Italy and Spain. Sources were T cells, B-cell-depleted T cells, or PBMCs; the material itself was cDNA or gDNA.

Per the study methods: Amplification with reference gene primers provided the estimates of nucleated cell counts. Clones were read by immunoSEQ multiplex PCR, and TCRdb kept only the in-frame ones, dropping some. Clonal size and the V and J genes are those of that table, whereas D and trimming came from the DNA. In the table there are about 70,000 clones, approximately 86% of which are singletons. After removal of 1 base from V and 4 bases from J, the junction contained 8 bases not matched to a gene. The germline CDR1 and CDR2 sequences are SNHLY and FYNNEI. CDR3 length: 17 residues. The sample holds a few counts of this clone.

Sequenced: peripheral blood. This receptor was taken from a human donor in a cohort sampled during active COVID-19. The chain is built from TRBV2 and TRBJ1-4; 8 bases are a match to TRBD1. CDR3 protein: CASSEGGQGRGNEKLFF. The CDR3 bases are TGTGCCAGCAGTGAAGGCGGACAGGGTCGGGGTAATGAAAAACTGTTTTTT.